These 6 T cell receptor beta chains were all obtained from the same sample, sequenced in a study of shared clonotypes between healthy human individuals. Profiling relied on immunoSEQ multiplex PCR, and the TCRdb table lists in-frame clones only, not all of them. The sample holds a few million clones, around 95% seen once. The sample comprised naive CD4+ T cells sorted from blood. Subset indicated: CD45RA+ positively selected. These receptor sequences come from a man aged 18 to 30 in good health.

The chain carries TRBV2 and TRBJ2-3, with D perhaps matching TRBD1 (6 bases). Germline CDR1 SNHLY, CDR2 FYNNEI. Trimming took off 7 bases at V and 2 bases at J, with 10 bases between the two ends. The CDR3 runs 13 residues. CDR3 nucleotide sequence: TGTGCCAGCACCCAGGGGCACACAGATACGCAGTATTTT. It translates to CASTQGHTDTQYF.

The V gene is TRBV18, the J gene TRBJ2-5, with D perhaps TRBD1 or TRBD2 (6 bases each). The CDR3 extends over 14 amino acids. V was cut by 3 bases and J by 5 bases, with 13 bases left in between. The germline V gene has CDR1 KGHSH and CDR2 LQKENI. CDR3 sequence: CASSPAGGGETQYF. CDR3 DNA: TGTGCCAGCTCACCGGCCGGGGGCGGTGAGACCCAGTACTTC.

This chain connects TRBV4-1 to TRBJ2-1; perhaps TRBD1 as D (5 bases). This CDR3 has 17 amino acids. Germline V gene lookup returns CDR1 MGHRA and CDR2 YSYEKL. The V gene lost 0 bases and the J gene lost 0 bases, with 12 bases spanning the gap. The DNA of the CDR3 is TGCGCCAGCAGCCAAGATTATCCAGGGTTCTCCTACAATGAGCAGTTCTTC. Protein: CASSQDYPGFSYNEQFF.

The CDR3 DNA reads as TGCGCCAGCAGCGGGGGACAGGGTAGCGCCTACGAGCAGTACTTC. Amino acids: CASSGGQGSAYEQYF. The rearrangement joins TRBV10-1 to TRBJ2-7; 9 bases map to TRBD1. This CDR3 region has 15 residues. Germline lookup yields CDR1 WNHNN and CDR2 SYGVQD (reference sequence). With V trimmed by 6 bases and J by 2 bases, 8 bases remained unmatched.

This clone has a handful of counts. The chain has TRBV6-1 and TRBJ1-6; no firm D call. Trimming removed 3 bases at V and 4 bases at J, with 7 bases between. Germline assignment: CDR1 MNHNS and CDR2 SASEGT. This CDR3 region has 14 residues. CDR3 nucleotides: TGTGCCAGCAGTGATGGGTGGTATAATTCACCCCTCCACTTT. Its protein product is CASSDGWYNSPLHF.

CDR3 loop: CAWRGSQETQYF. CDR3 DNA: TGTGCCTGGAGAGGGTCTCAAGAGACCCAGTACTTC. The chain couples TRBV30 to TRBJ2-5; D call uncertain. This CDR3 is 12 amino acids long. The ends were cut back, 3 bases at V and 2 bases at J, with 7 bases in the middle. Germline assignment: CDR1 GTSNPN and CDR2 SVGIG (reference sequence).